These 9 T cell receptor beta chains originate from one sample sequenced in a study of shared clonotypes between healthy human individuals. Naive CD8 cells lacked CD45RO, underwent positive selection for CCR7 and left out terminally differentiated effector memory CD45RA+ cells. Profiling relied on immunoSEQ multiplex PCR, and the TCRdb table lists in-frame clones only, not all of them. The sample has about 1,800,000 clones, roughly 94% seen once. Input material: naive CD8+ T cells sorted from blood. The receptors stem from a man between 18 and 35 years old in good health.

The chain has TRBV27 and TRBJ1-2; a possible D gene is TRBD1 (5 bases). Per germline, CDR1 MNHEY and CDR2 SMNVEV (reference sequence). This CDR3 has 12 amino acids. Trimming took 4 bases from V and 5 from J, leaving 8 bases between them. The CDR3 nucleotides read TGTGCCAGCAGTTCCAGGGCGTATGGCTACACCTTC. It translates to CASSSRAYGYTF.

This rearrangement joins TRBV6-5 to TRBJ2-1; 13 nucleotides match TRBD2. With 5 bases clipped from V and 6 bases from J, the junction kept 4 bases outside the gene matches. The CDR3 is 15 residues long. Germline V lookup: CDR1 MNHEY, CDR2 SVGAGI. The DNA of the CDR3 is TGTGCCAGCAGTGCCGGGACTAGCGGGGTCAATGAGCAGTTCTTC. It specifies CASSAGTSGVNEQFF.

The chain has TRBV30 and TRBJ2-7, with a possible D match to TRBD1 (6 bases). The CDR3 consists of 13 residues. Germline CDR1 GTSNPN, CDR2 SVGIG (reference sequence). V was cut by 3 bases and J by 2 bases, with 11 bases left in between. CDR3 amino acids: CAWRNRATYEQYF. In nucleotides, the CDR3 is TGTGCCTGGAGGAACAGGGCAACCTACGAGCAGTACTTC.

This clone was seen once. V and J are TRBV5-1 and TRBJ2-3; D gene unclear. CDR3 size: 16 residues. V was clipped by 1 base and J by 0 bases, with 12 bases between them. The germline V gene encodes CDR1 SGHRS and CDR2 YFSETQ. The CDR3: CASSLIGVTSTDTQYF. The CDR3 nucleotides are TGCGCCAGCAGCTTGATTGGCGTGACTAGCACAGATACGCAGTATTTT.

This sequence joins TRBV7-9 and TRBJ1-2; D is possibly TRBD1 (5 bases). The germline V and J ends were trimmed by 1 base and 7 bases, with 10 bases remaining between them. This CDR3 contains 13 residues. From germline, CDR1 is SEHNR and CDR2 FQNEAQ (reference sequence). The CDR3: CASSLEGAAGYTF. CDR3 bases: TGTGCCAGCAGCTTAGAAGGGGCGGCTGGCTACACCTTC. Full variable domain (remainder filled in from reference TRBV7-9 and TRBJ1-2): DTGVSQNPRHKITKRGQNVTFRCDPISEHNRLYWYRQTLGQGPEFLTYFQNEAQLEKSRLLSDRFSAERPKGSFSTLEIQRTEQGDSAMYLCASSLEGAAGYTFGSGTRLTVV.

The chain recombines TRBV7-9 with TRBJ2-1; D is perhaps TRBD1 or TRBD2 (5 bases each). Germline CDR1 SEHNR, CDR2 FQNEAQ (reference sequence). The CDR3 runs 17 residues. Trimming removed 5 bases from V and 3 bases from J, with 20 bases in between. The CDR3, as DNA: TGTGCCAGCAGCCAGGAGGCGACAGAGCAATTCTACAATGAGCAGTTCTTC. Protein product: CASSQEATEQFYNEQFF. Variable domain in full (rest from reference TRBV7-9 and TRBJ2-1): DTGVSQNPRHKITKRGQNVTFRCDPISEHNRLYWYRQTLGQGPEFLTYFQNEAQLEKSRLLSDRFSAERPKGSFSTLEIQRTEQGDSAMYLCASSQEATEQFYNEQFFGPGTRLTVL.

The rearrangement uses TRBV7-8 and TRBJ1-1, with 9 positions matching TRBD1. Germline lookup yields CDR1 SGHVS and CDR2 FQNEAQ. V lost 5 bases, J lost 0 bases, and 7 bases stayed unmatched. This CDR3 has 16 amino acids. In DNA, the CDR3 is TGTGCCAGCAGCCTACGGGACAGGGACATGAACACTGAAGCTTTCTTT. The encoded protein is CASSLRDRDMNTEAFF. Based on the CDR3 plus reference TRBV7-8 and TRBJ1-1, the full variable domain is GAGVSQSPRYKVAKRGQDVALRCDPISGHVSLFWYQQALGQGPEFLTYFQNEAQLDKSGLPSDRFFAERPEGSVSTLKIQRTQQEDSAVYLCASSLRDRDMNTEAFFGQGTRLTVV.

This clone was counted once. The chain employs TRBV10-3 and TRBJ1-4; D is perhaps TRBD1 (5 bases). The ends were cut back, 1 base at V and 4 bases at J, with 10 bases in the middle. Germline V lookup: CDR1 ENHRY, CDR2 SYGVKD. The length of the CDR3 is 15 residues. CDR3 sequence (DNA): TGTGCCATCAGTGAGTTTGGGGACCTTAATGAAAAACTGTTTTTT. This gives the protein CAISEFGDLNEKLFF.

V and J are TRBV4-3 and TRBJ2-1; TRBD2 agrees at 11 bases. Germline V CDR1 and CDR2: LGHNA, YSLEER. V gave up 2 bases and J gave up 5 bases; unmatched junction bases: 11. The CDR3 contains 18 residues. The CDR3 bases are TGCGCCAGCAGCCAATTCGGACTAGCGGGTCCCCTCGACAATGAGCAGTTCTTC. Translated: CASSQFGLAGPLDNEQFF.